The entry below describes one T cell receptor (beta chain). From germline, CDR1 is SGHDN and CDR2 FVKESK. The CDR3 totals 11 residues. Between the trimmed V and J ends, which lost 4 bases and 5 bases, there was a span of 5 bases. TCRdb keeps only in-frame clones here, not all; method: immunoSEQ multiplex PCR. The data show some 480,000 clones, around nine tenths seen once. The data were obtained in a study of Ad26.COV2.S vaccination and SARS-CoV-2 variants. Treatment specified: some 19 received Ad26.COV2.S at low or high dose, single or two shots; about 5 received placebo; per-sample allocation not given. The samples were gathered on day 63 after the first injection of vaccine or placebo.

The receptor was isolated from a person aged 18 to 65 who received the Ad26.COV2.S COVID-19 vaccine or a placebo. The starting material was peripheral blood, obtained in a trial of Ad26.COV2.S vaccine versus placebo. V gene TRBV14 combines with J gene TRBJ2-5; D is ambiguous. The CDR3 sequence: CASSLAETQYF. CDR3 in DNA: TGTGCCAGCAGCCTTGCGGAGACCCAGTACTTC.